Listed below are T cell receptor beta chains from one sample, sequenced in a study of blood T cell repertoires in COVID-19. The assay was immunoSEQ multiplex PCR, and TCRdb's table has in-frame clones only and misses some. Seen here are over 350,000 clones, roughly 89% observed once, and the top ten hold about 4.5%. The sample comprised peripheral blood. These receptors all come from a young woman with acute or convalescent COVID-19. The CDR3 runs from the conserved cysteine through the conserved F or W. The D gene is left open where the match is weak. The size entry is marked missing in some rows and otherwise reads once, few, many or a size class.

D gene | J gene | V gene | clone size | CDR3 protein | CDR3 DNA
TRBD1 | TRBJ2-3 | TRBV30 | NA | CAWSVPTGWRADTQYF | TGTGCCTGGAGTGTCCCGACAGGGTGGCGGGCAGATACGCAGTATTTT
TRBD1 | TRBJ1-1 | TRBV9 | once | CASSVETGDIRPEAFF | TGTGCCAGCAGCGTAGAGACAGGGGACATAAGACCCGAAGCTTTCTTT
NA | TRBJ1-3 | TRBV5-4 | NA | CASSLGRTGLTGNTIYF | TGTGCCAGCAGCCTCGGGAGGACGGGACTTACTGGAAACACCATATATTTT
TRBD2 | TRBJ2-3 | TRBV11-2 | NA | CASSFLAGSSTDTQYF | TGTGCCAGCAGCTTCCTAGCGGGCTCTAGCACAGATACGCAGTATTTT
NA | TRBJ1-1 | TRBV28 | NA | CASSTQGSEAFF | TGTGCCAGCAGCACCCAGGGGTCTGAAGCTTTCTTT
TRBD1 | TRBJ1-5 | TRBV5-1 | NA | CASNASGDSRYSNQPQHF | TGCGCCAGCAACGCGAGTGGGGACAGCCGATATAGCAATCAGCCCCAGCATTTT
NA | TRBJ1-2 | TRBV5-1 | once | CASSSSSGFTYGYTF | TGCGCCAGCAGCTCCTCGTCAGGTTTCACCTATGGCTACACCTTC
NA | TRBJ2-1 | TRBV10-3 | NA | CAISALREGYSYNEQFF | TGTGCCATCAGTGCCCTGCGAGAGGGTTACTCCTACAATGAGCAGTTCTTC
NA | TRBJ1-1 | TRBV5-1 | NA | CASSLQGLANTEAFF | TGCGCCAGCAGCTTGCAGGGATTGGCGAACACTGAAGCTTTCTTT
NA | TRBJ1-1 | TRBV2 | NA | CASSEAGRVNTEAFF | TGTGCCAGCAGTGAAGCGGGCAGAGTGAACACTGAAGCTTTCTTT
NA | TRBJ2-1 | TRBV15 | NA | CATSRDRTTFSYNEQFF | TGTGCCACCAGCAGAGATAGAACCACTTTCTCCTACAATGAGCAGTTCTTC
NA | TRBJ2-5 | TRBV5-4 | NA | CASSLGVRGGGETQYF | TGTGCCAGCAGCTTGGGGGTTCGGGGAGGCGGAGAGACCCAGTACTTC
NA | TRBJ1-2 | TRBV9 | NA | CASSVVPETIGYTF | TGTGCCAGCAGCGTAGTTCCGGAAACTATCGGCTACACCTTC
TRBD1 | TRBJ2-7 | TRBV2 | NA | CASAGQAYEQYF | TGTGCCAGCGCCGGACAGGCCTACGAGCAGTACTTC
TRBD1 | TRBJ1-2 | TRBV15 | NA | CATSRGQNYGYTF | TGTGCCACCAGCAGGGGACAGAACTATGGCTACACCTTC
TRBD2 | TRBJ2-1 | TRBV5-4 | few | CASSRAATSGDNEQFF | TGTGCCAGCAGCCGCGCGGCAACTAGCGGGGACAATGAGCAGTTCTTC
TRBD2 | TRBJ2-1 | TRBV28 | NA | CASSPPPGSGGAGEQFF | TGTGCCAGCAGTCCCCCCCCCGGTAGCGGGGGGGCGGGGGAGCAGTTCTTC
TRBD2 | TRBJ2-1 | TRBV4-2 | NA | CASSQGVASGEYNEQFF | TGTGCCAGCAGCCAGGGGGTGGCTAGCGGGGAGTACAATGAGCAGTTCTTC
NA | TRBJ2-7 | TRBV5-1 | NA | CASSWGQASSYEQYF | TGCGCCAGCAGCTGGGGGCAGGCTAGCTCCTACGAGCAGTACTTC
TRBD1 | TRBJ2-7 | TRBV19 | few | CASSIAGTGAYEQYF | TGTGCCAGTAGTATAGCCGGGACAGGGGCCTACGAGCAGTACTTC
TRBD1 | TRBJ1-5 | TRBV7-8 | NA | CASSPGTVYSNQPQHF | TGTGCCAGCAGCCCGGGGACAGTTTATAGCAATCAGCCCCAGCATTTT
NA | TRBJ1-1 | TRBV30 | NA | CAWGRRNTEAFF | TGTGCCTGGGGGAGGAGAAACACTGAAGCTTTCTTT
TRBD2 | TRBJ2-1 | TRBV2 | NA | CASSDSFGFRTSGGGEQFF | TGTGCCAGCAGTGATTCATTTGGCTTCCGGACTAGCGGGGGCGGTGAGCAGTTCTTC
NA | TRBJ1-1 | TRBV19 | NA | CASSRTRNTEAFF | TGTGCCAGTAGTCGGACACGGAACACTGAAGCTTTCTTT
NA | TRBJ2-2 | TRBV19 | NA | CATGGYSTGELFF | TGTGCCACTGGGGGGTATAGCACCGGGGAGCTGTTTTTT
NA | TRBJ2-7 | TRBV7-3 | once | CASSLTSGYEQYF | TGTGCCAGCAGCCTGACTTCGGGGTACGAGCAGTACTTC
TRBD2 | TRBJ2-5 | TRBV6-5 | NA | CASTVREGLWEQYF | TGTGCCAGCACTGTTAGGGAGGGACTATGGGAGCAGTACTTC
NA | TRBJ2-5 | TRBV19 | NA | CASREVGAIVGETQYF | TGTGCCAGTCGAGAAGTTGGGGCTATCGTGGGAGAGACCCAGTACTTC
NA | TRBJ2-5 | TRBV4-1 | once | CASSQEGLGSPETQYF | TGCGCCAGCAGCCAAGAGGGGCTGGGGTCACCAGAGACCCAGTACTTC
TRBD1 | TRBJ1-1 | TRBV18 | NA | CASSPRTGGDTEAFF | TGTGCCAGCTCACCGCGTACAGGGGGCGACACTGAAGCTTTCTTT
NA | TRBJ2-3 | TRBV5-4 | once | CASSLSPMDTQYF | TGTGCCAGCAGCTTGTCCCCTATGGATACGCAGTATTTT
NA | TRBJ1-1 | TRBV28 | NA | CASSLISTSTSTEAFF | TGTGCCAGCAGTTTAATTTCAACGAGTACGAGCACTGAAGCTTTCTTT